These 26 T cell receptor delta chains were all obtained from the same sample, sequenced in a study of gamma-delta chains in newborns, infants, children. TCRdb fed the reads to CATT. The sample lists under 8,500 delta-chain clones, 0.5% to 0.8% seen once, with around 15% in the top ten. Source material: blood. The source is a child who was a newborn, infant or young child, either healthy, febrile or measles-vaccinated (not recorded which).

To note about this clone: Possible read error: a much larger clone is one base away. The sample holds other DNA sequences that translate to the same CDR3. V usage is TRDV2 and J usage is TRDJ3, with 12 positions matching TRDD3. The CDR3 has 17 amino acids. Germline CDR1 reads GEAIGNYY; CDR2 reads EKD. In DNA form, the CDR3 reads TGTGCCTGTGACAAACTGGGGGATACCTGGGACACCCGACAGATGTTCTTC. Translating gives CACDKLGDTWDTRQMFF.

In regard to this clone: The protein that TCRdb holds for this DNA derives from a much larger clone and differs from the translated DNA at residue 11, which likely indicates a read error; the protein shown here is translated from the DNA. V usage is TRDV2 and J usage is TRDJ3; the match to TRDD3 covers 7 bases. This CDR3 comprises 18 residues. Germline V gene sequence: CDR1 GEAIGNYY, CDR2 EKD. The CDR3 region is CACDTWGTSSCDTRQMFF. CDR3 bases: TGTGCCTGTGACACCTGGGGGACTAGCTCCTGTGACACCCGACAGATGTTTTTC.

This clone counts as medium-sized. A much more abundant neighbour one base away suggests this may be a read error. The CDR3 DNA is TGTGCCTGTGACACTCTGGGGGCTACAGCACAACTCTTCTTT. Translated, it gives CACDTLGATAQLFF. The V call is TRDV2, the J call TRDJ2; 7 bases match TRDD3. The germline gives CDR1 GEAIGNYY, CDR2 EKD. The V gene end was trimmed by 1 base and the J gene end by 5 bases; junction bases not matched to a gene: 3. The CDR3 sequence is 14 residues long.

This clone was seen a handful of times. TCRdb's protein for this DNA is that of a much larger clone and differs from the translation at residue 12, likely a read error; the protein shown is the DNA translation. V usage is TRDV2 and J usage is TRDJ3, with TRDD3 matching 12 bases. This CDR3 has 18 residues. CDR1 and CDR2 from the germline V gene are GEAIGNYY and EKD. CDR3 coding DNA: TGTGCCTGTGACAATACTGGGGGATACTCCTGGGGCACCCGACAGATGTTTTTC. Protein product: CACDNTGGYSWGTRQMFF.

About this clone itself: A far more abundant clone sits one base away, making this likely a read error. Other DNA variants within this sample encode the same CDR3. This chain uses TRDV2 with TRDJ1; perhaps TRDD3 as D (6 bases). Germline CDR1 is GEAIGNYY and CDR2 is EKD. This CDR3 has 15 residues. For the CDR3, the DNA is TGTGCCTGTGACGTCGTGGGGGCCCCCACCGATAAGCTCATCTTT. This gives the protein CACDVVGAPTDKLIF.

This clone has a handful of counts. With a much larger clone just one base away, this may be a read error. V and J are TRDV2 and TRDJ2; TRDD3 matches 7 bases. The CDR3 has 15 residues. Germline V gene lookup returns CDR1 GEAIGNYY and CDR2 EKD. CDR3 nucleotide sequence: TGTGCCTGTGTCACCGTGGGGGATTTGACAGCACAACTCTTCTTT. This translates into CACVTVGDLTAQLFF.

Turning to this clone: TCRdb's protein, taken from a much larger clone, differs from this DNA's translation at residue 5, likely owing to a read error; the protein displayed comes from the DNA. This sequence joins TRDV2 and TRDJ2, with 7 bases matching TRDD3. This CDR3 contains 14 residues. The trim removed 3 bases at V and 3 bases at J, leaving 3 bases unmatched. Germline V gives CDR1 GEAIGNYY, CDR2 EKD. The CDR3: CACDLLGMTAQLFF. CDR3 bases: TGTGCCTGTGACTTACTGGGGATGACAGCACAACTCTTCTTT.

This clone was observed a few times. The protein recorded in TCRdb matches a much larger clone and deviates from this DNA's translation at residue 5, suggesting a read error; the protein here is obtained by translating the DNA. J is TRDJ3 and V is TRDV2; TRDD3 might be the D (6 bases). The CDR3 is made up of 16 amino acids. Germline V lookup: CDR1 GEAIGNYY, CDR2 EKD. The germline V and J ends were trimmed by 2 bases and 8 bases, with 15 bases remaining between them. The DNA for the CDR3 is TGTGCCTGTGACATGCTGGGGATTCCCCACACCCGACAGATGTTTTTC. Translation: CACDMLGIPHTRQMFF.

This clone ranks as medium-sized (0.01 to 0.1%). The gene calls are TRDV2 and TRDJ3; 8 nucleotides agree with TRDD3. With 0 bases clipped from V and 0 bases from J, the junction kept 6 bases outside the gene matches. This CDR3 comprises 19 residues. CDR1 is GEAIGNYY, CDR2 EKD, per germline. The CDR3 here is CACDTLRDTGSWDTRQMFF. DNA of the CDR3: TGTGCCTGTGACACCCTAAGGGATACGGGCTCCTGGGACACCCGACAGATGTTTTTC.

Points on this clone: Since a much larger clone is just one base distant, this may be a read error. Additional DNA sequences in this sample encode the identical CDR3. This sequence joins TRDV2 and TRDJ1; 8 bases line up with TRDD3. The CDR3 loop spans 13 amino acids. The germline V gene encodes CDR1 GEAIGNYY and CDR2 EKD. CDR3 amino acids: CACVLLGGDKLIF. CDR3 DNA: TGTGCCTGTGTCCTACTGGGGGGCGATAAACTCATCTTC.

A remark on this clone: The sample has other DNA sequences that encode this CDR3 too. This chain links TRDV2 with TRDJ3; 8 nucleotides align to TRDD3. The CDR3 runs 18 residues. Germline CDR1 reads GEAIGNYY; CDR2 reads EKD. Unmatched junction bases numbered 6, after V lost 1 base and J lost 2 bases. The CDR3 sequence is CACDTGGSRTWDTRQMFF. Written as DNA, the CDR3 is TGTGCCTGTGACACTGGGGGATCTAGGACCTGGGACACCCGACAGATGTTTTTC.

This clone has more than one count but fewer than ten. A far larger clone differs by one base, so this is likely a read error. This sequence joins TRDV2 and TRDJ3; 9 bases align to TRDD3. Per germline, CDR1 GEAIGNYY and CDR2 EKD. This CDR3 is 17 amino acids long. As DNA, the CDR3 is TGTGCCTGTGACACCGCCGGGGGATACTGGGACGCCCGACAGATGTTTTTC. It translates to CACDTAGGYWDARQMFF.

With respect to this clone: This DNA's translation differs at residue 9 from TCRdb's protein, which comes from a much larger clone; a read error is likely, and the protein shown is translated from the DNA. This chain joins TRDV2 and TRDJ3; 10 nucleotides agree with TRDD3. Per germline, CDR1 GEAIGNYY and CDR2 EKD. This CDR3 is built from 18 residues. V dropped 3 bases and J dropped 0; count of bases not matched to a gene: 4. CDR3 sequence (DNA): TGTGCCTGTGACCTTACTGGGGGATGCTCCTGGGACACCCGACAGATGTTTTTC. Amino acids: CACDLTGGCSWDTRQMFF.

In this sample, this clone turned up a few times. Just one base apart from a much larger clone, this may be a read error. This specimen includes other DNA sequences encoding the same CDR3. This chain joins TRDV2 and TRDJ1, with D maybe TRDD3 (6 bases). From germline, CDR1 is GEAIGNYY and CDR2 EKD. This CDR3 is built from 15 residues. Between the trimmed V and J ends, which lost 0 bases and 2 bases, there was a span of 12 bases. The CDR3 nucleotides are TGTGCCTGTGACACCCTACTTGGGGATACCGATAAACTCATCTTT. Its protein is CACDTLLGDTDKLIF.

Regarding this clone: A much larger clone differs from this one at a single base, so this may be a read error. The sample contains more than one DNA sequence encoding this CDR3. The CDR3 reads CACDSLLGSSWDTRQMFF. The CDR3 DNA reads TGTGCCTGTGACTCCTTACTAGGTAGCTCCTGGGACACCCGACAGATGTTTTTC. The chain has TRDV2 and TRDJ3; D is uncertain. V was cut by 3 bases and J by 0 bases, with 14 bases left in between. The CDR3 length is 18 residues. CDR1 and CDR2 from the germline V gene are GEAIGNYY and EKD.

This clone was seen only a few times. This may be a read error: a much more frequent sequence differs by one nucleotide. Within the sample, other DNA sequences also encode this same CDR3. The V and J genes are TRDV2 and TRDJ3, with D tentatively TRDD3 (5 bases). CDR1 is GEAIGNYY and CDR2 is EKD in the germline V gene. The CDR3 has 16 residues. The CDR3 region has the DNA TGTGCCTGTGACACGGTAAGCTCCTGGGACACCCGGCAGATGTTTTTC. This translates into CACDTVSSWDTRQMFF.

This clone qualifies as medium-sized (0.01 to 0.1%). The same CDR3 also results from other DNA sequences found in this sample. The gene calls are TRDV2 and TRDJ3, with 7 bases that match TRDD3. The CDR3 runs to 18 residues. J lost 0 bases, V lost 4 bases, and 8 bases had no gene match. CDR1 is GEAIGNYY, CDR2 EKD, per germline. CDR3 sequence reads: CACDLLGSSSWDTRQMFF. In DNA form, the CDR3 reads TGTGCCTGTGATTTACTGGGGTCCAGCTCCTGGGACACCCGACAGATGTTTTTC.

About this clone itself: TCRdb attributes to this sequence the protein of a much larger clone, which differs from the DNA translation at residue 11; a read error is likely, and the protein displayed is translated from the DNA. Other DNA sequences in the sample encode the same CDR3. CDR3 coding DNA: TGTGCCTGTGACACCGGGGGATACGGCTCCAGGGACACCCGACAGATGTTTTTC. This encodes CACDTGGYGSRDTRQMFF. The chain links TRDV2 to TRDJ3; 10 bases are shared with TRDD3. CDR1 is GEAIGNYY and CDR2 is EKD in the germline V gene. This CDR3 contains 18 residues.

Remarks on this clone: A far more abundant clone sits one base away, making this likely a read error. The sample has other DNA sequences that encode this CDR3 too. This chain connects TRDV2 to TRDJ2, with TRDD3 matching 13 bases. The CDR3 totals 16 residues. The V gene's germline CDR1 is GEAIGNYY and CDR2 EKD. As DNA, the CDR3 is TGTGCCTGTGACTCCCTACTGGGGGATACGCTAGCACAGCTCTTCTTT. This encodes CACDSLLGDTLAQLFF.

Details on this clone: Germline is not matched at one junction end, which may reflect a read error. CDR3 nucleotide sequence: TGTGCCTGTGACGAAGTACTGGGGGATACGCCCTCCTGGGACGCCCGACAGATGTTTTTC. It codes for CACDEVLGDTPSWDARQMFF. The J gene is TRDJ3, the V gene TRDV2; 13 bases map to TRDD3. The CDR3 has 20 amino acids. CDR1 and CDR2 (germline): GEAIGNYY, EKD.

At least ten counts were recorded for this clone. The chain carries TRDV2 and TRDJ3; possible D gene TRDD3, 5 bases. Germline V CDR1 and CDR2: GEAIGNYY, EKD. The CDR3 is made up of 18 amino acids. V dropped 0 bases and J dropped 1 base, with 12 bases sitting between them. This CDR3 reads CACDTGGQHSWDTRQMFF. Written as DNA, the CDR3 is TGTGCCTGTGACACCGGGGGTCAGCATTCCTGGGACACCCGACAGATGTTTTTC.

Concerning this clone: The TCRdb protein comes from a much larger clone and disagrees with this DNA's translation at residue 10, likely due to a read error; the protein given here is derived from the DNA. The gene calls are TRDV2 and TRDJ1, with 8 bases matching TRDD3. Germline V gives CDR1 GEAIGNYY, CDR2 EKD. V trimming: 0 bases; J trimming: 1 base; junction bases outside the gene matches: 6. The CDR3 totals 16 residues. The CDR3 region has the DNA TGTGCCTGTGACACCTGGGGGATGATAGTCACCGATAAACTCATCTTT. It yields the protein CACDTWGMIVTDKLIF.

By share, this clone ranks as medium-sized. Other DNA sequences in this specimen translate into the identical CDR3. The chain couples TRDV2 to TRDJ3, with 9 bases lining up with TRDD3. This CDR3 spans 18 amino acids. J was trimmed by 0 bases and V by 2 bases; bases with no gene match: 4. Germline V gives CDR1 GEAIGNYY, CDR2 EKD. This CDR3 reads CACDNYWGSSWDTRQMFF. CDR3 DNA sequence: TGTGCCTGTGACAATTACTGGGGGAGCTCCTGGGACACCCGACAGATGTTTTTC.

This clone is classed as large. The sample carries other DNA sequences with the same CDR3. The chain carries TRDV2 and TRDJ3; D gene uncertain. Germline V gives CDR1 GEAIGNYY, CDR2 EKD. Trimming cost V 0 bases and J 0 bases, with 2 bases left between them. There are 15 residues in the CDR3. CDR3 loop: CACDTGSWDTRQMFF. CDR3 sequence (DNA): TGTGCCTGTGACACCGGCTCCTGGGACACCCGACAGATGTTTTTC.

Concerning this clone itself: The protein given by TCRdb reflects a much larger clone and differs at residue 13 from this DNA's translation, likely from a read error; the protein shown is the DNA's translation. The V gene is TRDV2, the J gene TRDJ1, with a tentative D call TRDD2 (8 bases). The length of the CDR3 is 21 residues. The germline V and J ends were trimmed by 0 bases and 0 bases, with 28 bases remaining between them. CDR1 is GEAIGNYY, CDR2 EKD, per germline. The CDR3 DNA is TGTGCCTGTGACACCCCCTACCTTCCTATGGGGGACAGGCAGTACACCGATAAACTCATCTTT. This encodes CACDTPYLPMGDRQYTDKLIF.

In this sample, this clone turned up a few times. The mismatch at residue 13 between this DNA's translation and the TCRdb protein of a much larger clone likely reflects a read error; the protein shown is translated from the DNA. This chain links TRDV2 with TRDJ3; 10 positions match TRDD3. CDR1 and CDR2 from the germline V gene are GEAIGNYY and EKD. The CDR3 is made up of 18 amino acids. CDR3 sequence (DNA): TGTGCCTGTGACACCGTCTCTGGGGGATATTGGGACATCCGACAGATGTTTTTC. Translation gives CACDTVSGGYWDIRQMFF.